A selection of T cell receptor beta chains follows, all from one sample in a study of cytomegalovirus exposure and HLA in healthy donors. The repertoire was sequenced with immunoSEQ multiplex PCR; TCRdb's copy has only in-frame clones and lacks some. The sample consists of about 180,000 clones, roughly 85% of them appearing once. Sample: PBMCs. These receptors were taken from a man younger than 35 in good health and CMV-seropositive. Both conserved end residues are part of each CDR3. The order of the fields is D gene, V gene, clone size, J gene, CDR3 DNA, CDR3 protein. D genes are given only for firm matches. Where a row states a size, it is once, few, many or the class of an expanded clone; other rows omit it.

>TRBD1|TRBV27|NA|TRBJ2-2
TGTGCCAGCAGTTTGGGATTACCGGGACAGGCCGCCGGGGAGCTGTTTTTT
CASSLGLPGQAAGELFF
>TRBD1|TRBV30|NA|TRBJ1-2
TGTGCCTGGATTCCGGGACAGGGGGCTCGTGGCTACACCTTC
CAWIPGQGARGYTF
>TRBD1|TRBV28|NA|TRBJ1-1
TGTGCCAGCGGGACAGGGGCACTCATGAACACTGAAGCTTTCTTT
CASGTGALMNTEAFF
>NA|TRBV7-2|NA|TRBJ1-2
TGTGCCAGCAGCGGGCCAGGTTTATTAGGCTACACCTTC
CASSGPGLLGYTF
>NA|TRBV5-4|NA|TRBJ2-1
TGTGCCAGCAGCCCCGGGTTCAGCCACAATGAGCAGTTCTTC
CASSPGFSHNEQFF
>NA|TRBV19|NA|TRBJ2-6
TGTGCCAGTAGACTAGGGGCCAACGTCCTGACTTTC
CASRLGANVLTF
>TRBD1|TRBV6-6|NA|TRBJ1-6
TGTGCCAGCAGGGGACAGCCTAGCTCCTATAATTCACCCCTCCACTTT
CASRGQPSSYNSPLHF
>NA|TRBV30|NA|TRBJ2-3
TGTGCCTGGAGTGCTTGGCGGGATAGGTTTGATACGCAGTATTTT
CAWSAWRDRFDTQYF
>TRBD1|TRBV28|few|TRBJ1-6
TGTGCCAGCAGTTCTACTGGACAGGGGGCCCGCTCACCCCTCCACTTT
CASSSTGQGARSPLHF
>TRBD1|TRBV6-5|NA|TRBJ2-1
TGTGCCAGCAGTTCCACCGGGACAGGGGCCAATGAGCAGTTCTTC
CASSSTGTGANEQFF
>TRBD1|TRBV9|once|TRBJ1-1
TGTGCCAGCAGCTTCACGACAGGGTTGAACACTGAAGCTTTCTTT
CASSFTTGLNTEAFF
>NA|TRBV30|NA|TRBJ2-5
TGTGCCTGGAACAGCGGAGAGTACCAAGAGACCCAGTACTTC
CAWNSGEYQETQYF
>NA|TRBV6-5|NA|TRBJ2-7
TGTGCCAGCAGCCTGAGGGCCTACGAGCAGTACTTC
CASSLRAYEQYF
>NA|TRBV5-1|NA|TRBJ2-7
TGCGCCAGCAGCTTCCACCGGGTCCTGAGAGCCTACGAGCAGTACTTC
CASSFHRVLRAYEQYF
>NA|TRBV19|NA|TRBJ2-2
TGTGCCAGTAGTACCAGTGAGAACACCGGGGAGCTGTTTTTT
CASSTSENTGELFF
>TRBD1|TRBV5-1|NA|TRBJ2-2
TGCGCCAGCAGCTTAGCTACAGGGGCGGTGGCCACCGGGGAGCTGTTTTTT
CASSLATGAVATGELFF
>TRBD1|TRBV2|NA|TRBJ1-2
TGTGCCAGCACCCCTGGACAGGGTAAGCGGGCAGGCTACACCTTC
CASTPGQGKRAGYTF
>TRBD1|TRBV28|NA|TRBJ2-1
TGTGCCAGCAGTACGCCGGGACAGGGTTCCTACAATGAGCAGTTCTTC
CASSTPGQGSYNEQFF
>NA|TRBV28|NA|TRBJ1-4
TGTGCCAGCAGTCTTCGTCCGGGGGGCCCTTTGGAAAAACTGTTTTTT
CASSLRPGGPLEKLFF
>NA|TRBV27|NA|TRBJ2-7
TGTGCCAGCAGTTCCACCTACGAGCAGTACTTC
CASSSTYEQYF
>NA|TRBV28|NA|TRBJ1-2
TGTGCCAGCAGTTTCGCAGGGGTATACTATGGCTACACCTTC
CASSFAGVYYGYTF
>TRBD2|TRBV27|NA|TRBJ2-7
TGTGCCAGCACCAGACTAGCGGGAATCGACGAGCAGTACTTC
CASTRLAGIDEQYF
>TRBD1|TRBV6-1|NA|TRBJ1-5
TGTGCCAGCAGCCGGACAGGGAGCGGCAATCAGCCCCAGCATTTT
CASSRTGSGNQPQHF